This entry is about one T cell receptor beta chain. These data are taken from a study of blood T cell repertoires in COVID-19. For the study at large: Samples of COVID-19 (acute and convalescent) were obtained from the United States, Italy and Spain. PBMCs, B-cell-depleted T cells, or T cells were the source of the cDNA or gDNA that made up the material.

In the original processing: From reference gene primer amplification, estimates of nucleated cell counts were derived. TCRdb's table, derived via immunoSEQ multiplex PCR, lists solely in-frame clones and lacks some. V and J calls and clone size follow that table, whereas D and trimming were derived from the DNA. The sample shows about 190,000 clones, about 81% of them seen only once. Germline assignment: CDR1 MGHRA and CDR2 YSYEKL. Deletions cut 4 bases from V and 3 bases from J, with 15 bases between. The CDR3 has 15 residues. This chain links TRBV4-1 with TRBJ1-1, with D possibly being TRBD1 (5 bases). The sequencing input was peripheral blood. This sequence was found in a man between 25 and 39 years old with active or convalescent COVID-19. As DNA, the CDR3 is TGCGCCAGCAGCCTTGTGGGGCAGGGCCACACTGAAGCTTTCTTT. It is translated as CASSLVGQGHTEAFF.